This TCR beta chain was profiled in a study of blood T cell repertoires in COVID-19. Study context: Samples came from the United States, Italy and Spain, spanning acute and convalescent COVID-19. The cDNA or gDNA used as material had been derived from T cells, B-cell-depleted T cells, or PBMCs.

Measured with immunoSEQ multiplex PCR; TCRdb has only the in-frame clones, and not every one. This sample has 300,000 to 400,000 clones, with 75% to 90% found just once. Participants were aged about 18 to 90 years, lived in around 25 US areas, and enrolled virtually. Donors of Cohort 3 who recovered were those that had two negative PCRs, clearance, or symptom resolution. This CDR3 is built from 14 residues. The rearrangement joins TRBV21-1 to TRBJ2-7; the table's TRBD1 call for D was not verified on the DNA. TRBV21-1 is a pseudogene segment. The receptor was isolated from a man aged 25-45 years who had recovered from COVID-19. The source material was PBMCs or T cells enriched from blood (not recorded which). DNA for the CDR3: TGTGCCAGCAGCATGAGACATTTATCCTACGAGCAGTACTTC. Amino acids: CASSMRHLSYEQYF.